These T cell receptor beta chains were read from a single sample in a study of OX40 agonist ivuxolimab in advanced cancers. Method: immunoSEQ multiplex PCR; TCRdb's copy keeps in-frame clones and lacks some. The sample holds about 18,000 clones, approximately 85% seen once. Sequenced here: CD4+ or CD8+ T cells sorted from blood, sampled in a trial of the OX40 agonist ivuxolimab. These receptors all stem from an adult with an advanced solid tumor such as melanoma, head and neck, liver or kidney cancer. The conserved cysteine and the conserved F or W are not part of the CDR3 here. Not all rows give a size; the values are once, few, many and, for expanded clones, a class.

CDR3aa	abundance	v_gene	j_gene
ASSLETSTDTQY	-	TRBV7-9	TRBJ2-3
ASSVYGQGYEKLF	-	TRBV9	TRBJ1-4
ASSALSGRELF	few	TRBV9	TRBJ2-2
ASSIQGASEKLF	-	TRBV19	TRBJ1-4
SVDTSETGELF	-	TRBV29-1	TRBJ2-2
ASSLWASGRVPQF	-	TRBV28	TRBJ2-1
ASSPELMGQGETQY	-	TRBV7-8	TRBJ2-5
ASSLSISLGVDTQY	-	TRBV27	TRBJ2-3
ASSSLSPYNEQF	-	TRBV28	TRBJ2-1
ASSFYYEQY	-	TRBV11-2	TRBJ2-7
ASSLGGSTSYEQY	-	TRBV9	TRBJ2-7
ASSQLWTLPGTQY	-	TRBV4-3	TRBJ2-3
ASSLPGINGYT	few	TRBV28	TRBJ1-2
ASSLQGEGTDTQY	-	TRBV28	TRBJ2-3
ASARGLFPGNTEAF	-	TRBV21-1	TRBJ1-1
ASSSAGGMNTEAF	-	TRBV11-3	TRBJ1-1
ASRQNTEAF	few	TRBV30	TRBJ1-1
ASSVGADTQY	-	TRBV9	TRBJ2-3
ASSLIAQGGYEQY	-	TRBV27	TRBJ2-7
ASSEGLAGTTGELF	-	TRBV9	TRBJ2-2
SVEGRGQGSYNEQF	-	TRBV29-1	TRBJ2-1
ASSSIGRQRPYNEQF	few	TRBV28	TRBJ2-1
ASSSGGSTDTQY	once	TRBV6-5	TRBJ2-3
ASSPTSGMGTGELF	-	TRBV13	TRBJ2-2
ASSLLGVYNEQF	-	TRBV9	TRBJ2-1
ASSLAGGPYNEQF	few	TRBV19	TRBJ2-1
ASSFLDRHGYT	-	TRBV13	TRBJ1-2
ASSGREGMNTEAF	-	TRBV9	TRBJ1-1
ASSPSGGLEAF	-	TRBV9	TRBJ1-1
AYLDSPRDPQY	-	TRBV7-9	TRBJ2-5
ASSWTGAYHYGYT	-	TRBV4-2	TRBJ1-2
ASSLNSYYNEQF	-	TRBV27	TRBJ2-1
ASSLNVGTPRSGELF	-	TRBV7-6	TRBJ2-2
ASSIGQENSYEQY	-	TRBV19	TRBJ2-7
ASSIQGVPSTDTQY	-	TRBV19	TRBJ2-3
ASSFRDGRSSQGYT	medium-sized	TRBV27	TRBJ1-2
ASSIARVLESPLH	-	TRBV19	TRBJ1-6
ASSRLEEYNEQF	once	TRBV11-2	TRBJ2-1
ASRQFMNTEAF	-	TRBV10-2	TRBJ1-1
ASLGPSYEQY	few	TRBV6-6	TRBJ2-7